This TCR beta chain emerged from a study of OX40 agonist ivuxolimab in advanced cancers. The repertoire was sequenced with immunoSEQ multiplex PCR; TCRdb's copy has only in-frame clones and lacks some. The top ten hold 30% to 35% of the sample, which has over 45,000 clones, roughly 90% seen once. The length of the CDR3 is 12 residues. In germline, CDR1 is MNHNS, CDR2 SASEGT. The ends were cut back, 6 bases at V and 10 bases at J, with 15 bases in the middle. The sequencing here drew on CD4+ or CD8+ T cells sorted from blood, taken in a trial of the OX40 agonist ivuxolimab. The V call is TRBV6-1, the J call TRBJ1-1, with D possibly being TRBD1 (5 bases). The sequence derives from an adult with an advanced solid tumor such as melanoma, head and neck, liver or kidney cancer. As DNA, the CDR3 is TGTGCCAGCAGCGTATCTGAGGGGCGAGCTTTCTTT. It yields the protein CASSVSEGRAFF.